This T cell receptor beta chain was identified during a study of T cells in Graves' hyperthyroidism and ophthalmopathy. Broader study findings: Ophthalmopathy, as predicted by the model, came a median about six months after the prediction. Clonotypes that were expanded in thyroid above 0.001 mostly appeared in blood too.

There are 14 residues in the CDR3. V was pared by 8 bases and J by 1 base, with 13 bases between. Germline CDR1 reads SNHLY; CDR2 reads FYNNEI. Any patient presenting with uncontrolled infection, other autoimmune disease, pregnancy or lactation was left out. PBMCs were collected from an approximately 10 ml volume of fresh peripheral blood. This clonotype has just a few counts. Its antigen is unknown. Amplified TCR beta CDR3 regions derived from RNA transcripts. During a first-round RT-PCR of the TCR CDR3, the HTBI primer set was used. TCRdb passed the multiplex PCR reads through MiXCR, listing each CDR3 protein once. The table includes hundreds of thousands of distinct CDR3 sequences, just over 35% detected once.

Sequenced: blood. The sequence was collected from a middle-aged woman with Graves' hyperthyroidism. The chain recombines TRBV2 with TRBJ2-3, with D perhaps assigned TRBD1 or TRBD2 (5 bases each). CDR3 loop: CASPPGRGTDTQYF. CDR3 bases: TGTGCCAGCCCCCCGGGACGGGGCACAGATACGCAGTATTTT.